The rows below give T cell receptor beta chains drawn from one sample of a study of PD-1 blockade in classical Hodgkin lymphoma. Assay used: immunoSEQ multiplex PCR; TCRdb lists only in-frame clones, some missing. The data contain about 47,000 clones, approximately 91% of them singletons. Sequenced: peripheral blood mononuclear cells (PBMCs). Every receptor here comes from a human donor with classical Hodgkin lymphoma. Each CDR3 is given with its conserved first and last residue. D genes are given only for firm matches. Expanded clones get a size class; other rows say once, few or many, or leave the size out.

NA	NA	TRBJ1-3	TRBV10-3	TGTGCCATCAGTGACAGGGCCGGAAACACCATATATTTT	CAISDRAGNTIYF
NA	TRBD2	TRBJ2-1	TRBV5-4	TGTGCCAGCAGCACAGTAGCGGGAGGCGAAGGTGAGCAGTTCTTC	CASSTVAGGEGEQFF
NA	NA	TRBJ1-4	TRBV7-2	TGTGCCAGCAGCCCGAACAAGGGAGGGGGTGAAAAACTGTTTTTT	CASSPNKGGGEKLFF
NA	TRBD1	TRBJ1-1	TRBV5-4	TGTGCCAGCAGCTTGGCTTGGACAGGGGGCGGCACTGAAGCTTTCTTT	CASSLAWTGGGTEAFF
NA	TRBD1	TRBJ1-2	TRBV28	TGTGCCAGCAGCCCCAGAAGGGACAGGGCGGGCTATGGCTACACCTTC	CASSPRRDRAGYGYTF
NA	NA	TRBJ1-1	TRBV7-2	TGTGCCAGCAGCTTAGGTACCAGATACACTGAAGCTTTCTTT	CASSLGTRYTEAFF
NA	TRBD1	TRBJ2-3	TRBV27	TGTGCCAGCAGTTCTATAGTCGCGACAGGGAGAAACACAGATACGCAGTATTTT	CASSSIVATGRNTDTQYF
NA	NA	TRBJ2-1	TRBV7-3	TGTGCCAGCAGCTTAAGACCTGGCTCCTACAATGAGCAGTTCTTC	CASSLRPGSYNEQFF
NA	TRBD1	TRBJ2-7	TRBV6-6	TGTGCCAGCAGTTCCCGACAGGGGCCCTACGAGCAGTACTTC	CASSSRQGPYEQYF
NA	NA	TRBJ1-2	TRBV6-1	TGTGCCAGCAGTGGGACAGCCTCCAGGGATGGCTACACCTTC	CASSGTASRDGYTF
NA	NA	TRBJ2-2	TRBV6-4	TGTGCCAGCAGTGACTCGGATGGGGTCGCCGGGGAGCTGTTTTTT	CASSDSDGVAGELFF
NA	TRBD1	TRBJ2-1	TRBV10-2	TGCGCCAGCAGTGTCTCGGGACAGGTCGACAATGAGCAGTTCTTC	CASSVSGQVDNEQFF
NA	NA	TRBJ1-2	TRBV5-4	TGTGCCAGCAGCGCGGCCTTGAACGGGGGCTACACCTTC	CASSAALNGGYTF
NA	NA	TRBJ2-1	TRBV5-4	TGTGCCAGCAGCCGGCCTGGGGCCAATGAGCAGTTCTTC	CASSRPGANEQFF
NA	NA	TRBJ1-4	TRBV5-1	TGCGCCAGCAGCTTGGATACCGCGAATGAAAAACTGTTTTTT	CASSLDTANEKLFF
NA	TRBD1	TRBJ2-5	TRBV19	TGTGCCAGTAGTATTTCCCCACAGGGGAAGACCCAGTACTTC	CASSISPQGKTQYF
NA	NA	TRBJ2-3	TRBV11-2	TGTGCCAGCAGCTTAGTAGATACGCAGTATTTT	CASSLVDTQYF
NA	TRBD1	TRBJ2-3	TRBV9	TGTGCCAGCAGCGTAGTGGGACAGGGGGCAGATACGCAGTATTTT	CASSVVGQGADTQYF
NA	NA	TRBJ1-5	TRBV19	TGTGCCAGTAGTATTGGTCGGGGACAGCCCCAGCATTTT	CASSIGRGQPQHF
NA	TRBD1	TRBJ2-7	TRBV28	TGTGCCAGCAGTTTCTCAGGGGGAACCCACGAGCAGTACTTC	CASSFSGGTHEQYF
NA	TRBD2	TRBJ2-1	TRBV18	TGTGCCAGCTCATCCCTAGCGGGTGGGGCCTGGAATGAGCAGTTCTTC	CASSSLAGGAWNEQFF
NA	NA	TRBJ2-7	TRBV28	TGTGCCAGCGCTTCGAGCTCCTACGAGCAGTACTTC	CASASSSYEQYF
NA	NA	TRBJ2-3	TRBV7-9	TGTGCCAGCATTCCTGACAGGATCCGCACAGATACGCAGTATTTT	CASIPDRIRTDTQYF
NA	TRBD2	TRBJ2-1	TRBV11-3	TGTGCCAGCAGACAGCGGGGAAGGGAGAATGAGCAGTTCTTC	CASRQRGRENEQFF
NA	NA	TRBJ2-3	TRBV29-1	TGCAGCGTTTACAGTCACACAGATACGCAGTATTTT	CSVYSHTDTQYF
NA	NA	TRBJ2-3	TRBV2	TGTGCCAGCAGTCTCGACAGGTCCCACGGAGATACGCAGTATTTT	CASSLDRSHGDTQYF
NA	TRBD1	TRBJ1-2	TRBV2	TGTGCCAGCAGAATAGGGACAGTTTATGGCTACACCTTC	CASRIGTVYGYTF
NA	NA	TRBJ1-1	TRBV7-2	TGTGCCAGCAGCTTATCCTACACTGAAGCTTTCTTT	CASSLSYTEAFF
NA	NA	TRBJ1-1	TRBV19	TGTGCCAGTAGTATAGGGGGCAGGGGCCGACGAACTGAAGCTTTCTTT	CASSIGGRGRRTEAFF
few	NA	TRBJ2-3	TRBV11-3	TGTGCCAGCAGCTTGGCCGGAACAGATACGCAGTATTTT	CASSLAGTDTQYF
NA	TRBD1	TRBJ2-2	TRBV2	TGTGCCTGTCACAGGGGTTTGACCGGGGAGCTGTTTTTT	CACHRGLTGELFF
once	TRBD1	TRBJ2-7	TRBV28	TGTGCCAGCAGTGACGGGACAGGGAATCCTTACGAGCAGTACTTC	CASSDGTGNPYEQYF
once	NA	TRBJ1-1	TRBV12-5	TGTGCTAGTGGTTTGGTACTCAGGTTGAACACTGAAGCTTTCTTT	CASGLVLRLNTEAFF
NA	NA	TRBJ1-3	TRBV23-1	TGCGCCAGCCCTCACGTCGGGGGGACTGGAAACACCATATATTTT	CASPHVGGTGNTIYF
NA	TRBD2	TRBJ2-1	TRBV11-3	TGTGCCAGCAGCCCTGCAGGCCTAGCGGGAGGTGGCGAGCAGTTCTTC	CASSPAGLAGGGEQFF
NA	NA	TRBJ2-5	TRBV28	TGTGCCAGCAGTTTGCAGGGGCCGGGGACCCAGTACTTC	CASSLQGPGTQYF
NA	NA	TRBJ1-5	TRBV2	TGTGCCAGCAGTGAGGACCTAAATGGGGGCAATCAGCCCCAGCATTTT	CASSEDLNGGNQPQHF
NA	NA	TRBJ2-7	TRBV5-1	TGCGCCAGCAGCTTGGCTTTAGGGACGGAGCAGTACTTC	CASSLALGTEQYF
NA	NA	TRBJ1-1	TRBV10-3	TGTGCCATCAGTGATTACCGGGAGGGTGAGGACACTGAAGCTTTCTTT	CAISDYREGEDTEAFF
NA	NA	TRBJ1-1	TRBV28	TGTGCCAGCAGTTTATTACAGGGCAATGAAGCTTTCTTT	CASSLLQGNEAFF
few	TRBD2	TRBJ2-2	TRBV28	TGTGCCAGCAGGCGGACTAGCGGGAGGGGCGGGGAGCTGTTTTTT	CASRRTSGRGGELFF
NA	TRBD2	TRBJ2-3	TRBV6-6	TGTGCCAGCAGTTACCCTAGCGGGAGAGGGACAGATACGCAGTATTTT	CASSYPSGRGTDTQYF
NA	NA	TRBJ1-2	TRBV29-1	TGCAGCGGGACCTTCCCCAGTGGGGGCTACACCTTC	CSGTFPSGGYTF
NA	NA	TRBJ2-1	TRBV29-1	TGCAGCGTTGAATTGGGGGGCCTGGGCTATTACAATGAGCAGTTCTTC	CSVELGGLGYYNEQFF